Detailed here is one TCR beta chain. This record belongs to a study of cytotoxic CD8 clonotypes in ibrutinib-treated CLL. The V gene's germline CDR1 is SNHLY and CDR2 FYNNEI. The CDR3 runs 12 residues. Trimming left V 9 bases short and J 5 bases short, with 11 bases between. The protocol was immunoSEQ multiplex PCR, while the TCRdb copy is restricted to in-frame clones and leaves out a portion. The sample has 300,000 to 400,000 clones, approximately 67% seen once; the top ten hold 6% to 6.5%. The source of this sequence is a human donor with chronic lymphocytic leukemia. This chain connects TRBV2 to TRBJ1-3; D remains ambiguous. The sample was PBMCs, taken after 36 months of ibrutinib treatment. The CDR3 region is CARGQTRNTIYF. The CDR3 region has the DNA TGTGCCAGGGGCCAGACCCGAAACACCATATATTTT.